What follows are 30 T cell receptor beta chains derived from one specimen sequenced in a study of T cell repertoires in ileal Crohn's disease (dated by TCRdb to between 2018 and 2020). This specimen's time point label, interpreted: inflamed ileum from the surgical specimen. Libraries were constructed by the immunoSEQ multiplex PCR assay. Drawn from immuneACCESS, this table holds only the in-frame rearrangements with V and J called that TCRdb kept. Clones are partly lost; checked studies trace under half to an unresolved V gene and leave the rest unexplained. This sample gives roughly 3,500 clones in total; approximately 93% of them show up just once. The top ten clones comprise around 3.1% of the sample. Sequencing input: ileal tissue. The receptors come from an adult with Crohn's disease.

The V call is TRBV11-3, the J call TRBJ2-2; D gene unclear. CDR3 length: 13 amino acids. The germline V gene encodes CDR1 SGHNT and CDR2 YENEEA. Trimming cost V 3 bases and J 7 bases, with 9 bases left between them. CDR3 amino acids: CASSFISVGELFF. CDR3 DNA: TGTGCCAGCAGCTTTATTTCAGTCGGGGAGCTGTTTTTT.

V usage is TRBV9 and J usage is TRBJ1-2; possibly TRBD1 for D (5 bases). The germline gives CDR1 SGDLS, CDR2 YYNGEE. The CDR3 is 14 residues long. V lost 6 bases and J 2 bases, leaving 14 bases between the germline ends. The CDR3 DNA follows: TGTGCCAGCAAAGACGCAGGGTCGAACTATGGCTACACCTTC. Its protein product is CASKDAGSNYGYTF.

This chain uses TRBV9 with TRBJ2-1, with 8 bases aligning to TRBD2. The germline gives CDR1 SGDLS, CDR2 YYNGEE. This CDR3 has 17 amino acids. The V segment lost 3 bases and the J segment 4 bases; nucleotides outside the gene matches: 12. In DNA, the CDR3 is TGTGCCAGCAGCGCCACGGGAGGGCGGGACGATTACAATGAGCAGTTCTTC. Its protein product is CASSATGGRDDYNEQFF. The variable domain in full, completed from reference TRBV9 and TRBJ2-1, reads DSGVTQTPKHLITATGQRVTLRCSPRSGDLSVYWYQQSLDQGLQFLIQYYNGEERAKGNILERFSAQQFPDLHSELNLSSLELGDSALYFCASSATGGRDDYNEQFFGPGTRLTVL.

The rearrangement joins TRBV9 to TRBJ1-4; no clear D gene. V shed 4 bases and J shed 5 bases, with 15 bases lying between them. The CDR3 is made up of 15 amino acids. The V gene's germline CDR1 is SGDLS and CDR2 YYNGEE. CDR3 amino acids: CASSIRLDLNEKLFF. CDR3 in DNA: TGTGCCAGCAGCATCCGACTGGACCTAAATGAAAAACTGTTTTTT.

The chain employs TRBV7-8 and TRBJ1-1, with D maybe TRBD1 (6 bases). Trimming removed 5 bases at V and 0 bases at J, with 16 bases between. Germline CDR1 is SGHVS and CDR2 is FQNEAQ. This CDR3 spans 16 amino acids. CDR3 amino acids: CASSPLTGPMNTEAFF. In nucleotides, the CDR3 is TGTGCCAGCAGCCCGCTGACAGGACCCATGAACACTGAAGCTTTCTTT.

V usage is TRBV9 and J usage is TRBJ1-2, with D possibly matching TRBD1 (5 bases). CDR1 is SGDLS, CDR2 YYNGEE, per germline. The V end was cut by 5 bases, the J end by 3 bases, with 11 bases between. This CDR3 contains 13 residues. The CDR3 DNA reads as TGTGCCAGCAGTGCAGGGATGGACTATGGCTACACCTTC. It codes for CASSAGMDYGYTF.

The chain carries TRBV7-3 and TRBJ2-1; TRBD2 matches 12 bases. The CDR3 is made up of 16 amino acids. Germline V gene sequence: CDR1 SGHTA, CDR2 FQGTGA. Germline trimming cut 5 bases from V and 5 bases from J; bases unmatched to any gene: 7. The CDR3 DNA reads TGTGCCAGCAGCCCAGTAGGACTAGCGGGGAACAATGAGCAGTTCTTC. This gives the protein CASSPVGLAGNNEQFF. The whole variable domain, filled in from reference TRBV7-3 and TRBJ2-1, reads GAGVSQTPSNKVTEKGKYVELRCDPISGHTALYWYRQSLGQGPEFLIYFQGTGAADDSGLPNDRFFAVRPEGSVSTLKIQRTERGDSAVYLCASSPVGLAGNNEQFFGPGTRLTVL.

This clone came up once. The chain has TRBV7-8 and TRBJ2-1; TRBD2 agrees at 13 bases. Trimming removed 0 bases from V and 7 bases from J; junction bases left unmatched: 12. This CDR3 contains 19 residues. The germline gives CDR1 SGHVS, CDR2 FQNEAQ. The CDR3 reads CASSLAPGLAGRLRNEQFF. The CDR3 coding sequence is TGTGCCAGCAGCTTAGCCCCGGGACTAGCGGGGAGGTTAAGGAATGAGCAGTTCTTC.

The chain carries TRBV7-3 and TRBJ1-2, with 7 nucleotides matching TRBD1. Germline lookup yields CDR1 SGHTA and CDR2 FQGTGA. V dropped 2 bases and J dropped 14; count of bases not matched to a gene: 8. This CDR3 spans 12 amino acids. CDR3 protein: CASSLSGQALTF. The CDR3 region has the DNA TGTGCCAGCAGCTTATCCGGACAGGCCCTAACCTTC.

The rearrangement joins TRBV10-3 to TRBJ1-1; 9 bases match TRBD1. This CDR3 comprises 14 residues. V lost 4 bases and J lost 2; bases outside the gene matches: 2. Germline CDR1 reads ENHRY; CDR2 reads SYGVKD. CDR3 loop: CAISGQGVNTEAFF. The CDR3 nucleotides read TGTGCCATCAGTGGACAGGGGGTAAACACTGAAGCTTTCTTT.

The chain recombines TRBV7-9 with TRBJ1-1; D is unresolved. The CDR3 extends over 12 amino acids. V shed 2 bases and J shed 9 bases, with 10 bases lying between them. Germline V gene sequence: CDR1 SEHNR, CDR2 FQNEAQ (reference sequence). The CDR3 coding sequence is TGTGCCAGCAGCTTACTAGCTGAACAAGCTTTCTTT. Residues: CASSLLAEQAFF.

The rearrangement uses TRBV2 and TRBJ2-1; D is perhaps TRBD1 or TRBD2 (5 bases each). Germline V gene lookup returns CDR1 SNHLY and CDR2 FYNNEI. V shed 10 bases and J shed 0 bases, with 13 bases lying between them. This CDR3 comprises 14 residues. The CDR3 loop reads CATPGTLSYNEQFF. Here the CDR3 DNA reads TGTGCCACCCCCGGGACCCTCTCCTACAATGAGCAGTTCTTC.

The V and J genes are TRBV7-3 and TRBJ2-7, with D perhaps matching TRBD1 or TRBD2 (6 bases each). The CDR3 extends over 15 amino acids. Trimming pared 5 bases from V and 0 bases from J, leaving 14 bases between. Germline CDR1 and CDR2: SGHTA and FQGTGA. The CDR3 nucleotides read TGTGCCAGCAGCCTCGGGGGCGTTAGCTCCTACGAGCAGTACTTC. It encodes CASSLGGVSSYEQYF.

The chain has TRBV11-1 and TRBJ2-2; D is uncertain. Trimming removed 0 bases from V and 1 base from J, with 9 bases in between. There are 16 residues in the CDR3. The germline V gene encodes CDR1 SGHAT and CDR2 FQDESV (reference sequence). The CDR3 loop reads CASSLAANLNTGELFF. In nucleotides, the CDR3 is TGTGCCAGCAGCTTAGCAGCAAACCTGAACACCGGGGAGCTGTTTTTT.

This chain connects TRBV15 to TRBJ1-4; 7 positions agree with TRBD1. CDR1 is LNHNV and CDR2 is YYDKDF in the germline V gene (reference sequence). The V and J ends lost 1 base and 4 bases, in that order; junction bases with no gene match: 6. The CDR3 loop spans 16 amino acids. CDR3 nucleotide sequence: TGTGCCACCAGCAGAGCCGGGACAGTAATTAATGAAAAACTGTTTTTT. It yields the protein CATSRAGTVINEKLFF.

This clone was detected only once. The chain recombines TRBV2 with TRBJ1-3; no firm D call. From germline, CDR1 is SNHLY and CDR2 FYNNEI. The CDR3 sequence is 16 residues long. Trimming removed 0 bases at V and 0 bases at J, with 9 bases between. The CDR3 bases are TGTGCCAGCAGTGAAGCGCGGGGAAGCTCTGGAAACACCATATATTTT. Its protein is CASSEARGSSGNTIYF.

This clone was seen once. The J gene is TRBJ2-5, the V gene TRBV2; 9 nucleotides line up with TRBD1. The trim removed 6 bases at V and 1 base at J, leaving 3 bases unmatched. CDR3 length: 14 amino acids. Germline V gene lookup returns CDR1 SNHLY and CDR2 FYNNEI. The CDR3 nucleotides read TGTGCCAGCAGAAAGACAGGGGGCCAAGAGACCCAGTACTTC. Translated, it gives CASRKTGGQETQYF.

This clone appeared a few times. The gene calls are TRBV7-9 and TRBJ2-1, with a possible D match to TRBD2 (6 bases). Germline-derived CDR1 and CDR2 are SEHNR and FQNEAQ (reference sequence). V was pared by 5 bases and J by 0 bases, with 17 bases between. The CDR3 has 17 amino acids. CDR3: CASSPRPRDSSYNEQFF. CDR3 coding DNA: TGTGCCAGCAGCCCCCGCCCTCGGGACTCCTCCTACAATGAGCAGTTCTTC.

The chain carries TRBV4-2 and TRBJ2-5; TRBD2 agrees at 7 bases. Germline V gene sequence: CDR1 LGHNA, CDR2 YNFKEQ. The CDR3 is 14 amino acids. The ends lost 1 base at V and 3 bases at J; junction bases unmatched: 2. The CDR3 sequence: CASSQGTRKETQYF. CDR3 in DNA: TGTGCCAGCAGCCAAGGGACTAGGAAAGAGACCCAGTACTTC.

The chain has TRBV7-8 and TRBJ2-7; tentative D call: TRBD2 (6 bases). V was cut by 1 base and J by 11 bases, with 18 bases left in between. Germline CDR1 and CDR2: SGHVS and FQNEAQ. This CDR3 is built from 14 residues. The CDR3 DNA follows: TGTGCCAGCAGCTTAGTACCGACTAGTCCGACAAAGTACTTC. Residues: CASSLVPTSPTKYF.

The V call is TRBV5-6, the J call TRBJ1-1; no clear D gene. This CDR3 is built from 15 residues. V lost 4 bases, J lost 1 base, and 14 bases lay in between. Per germline, CDR1 SGHDT and CDR2 YYEEEE. The CDR3 DNA reads as TGTGCCAGCAGCCCCCGGCCGGGTAGGAACACTGAAGCTTTCTTT. It is translated as CASSPRPGRNTEAFF.

The rearrangement links TRBV9 to TRBJ1-1; TRBD1 aligns across 11 bases. Germline CDR1 SGDLS, CDR2 YYNGEE. Germline trimming cut 4 bases from V and 9 bases from J; bases unmatched to any gene: 8. The CDR3 length is 14 residues. The CDR3 bases are TGTGCCAGCAGCCCAACCGGGACAGGGGGGAAAGCTTTCTTT. Translating gives CASSPTGTGGKAFF.

As for this clone: A junction end diverges from the germline sequence, so it may reflect a read error. V and J are TRBV20-1 and TRBJ1-2; D gene ambiguous. This CDR3 comprises 10 residues. Germline CDR1 DFQATT, CDR2 SNEGSKA (reference sequence). The CDR3 DNA reads TGCAGTGCTAGAGATCGGGGAAGGATCTTC. Protein product: CSARDRGRIF.

This sequence joins TRBV18 and TRBJ1-2; D unclear. The CDR3 covers 13 residues. The germline V and J ends were trimmed by 6 bases and 8 bases, with 16 bases remaining between them. Looked up from germline, CDR1 is KGHSH and CDR2 is LQKENI. The CDR3 sequence is CASSPSAGYGYTF. CDR3 bases: TGTGCCAGCTCCCCTTCCGCGGGGTACGGCTACACCTTC. The variable domain in full, with the rest retrieved from reference TRBV18 and TRBJ1-2, is NAGVMQNPRHLVRRRGQEARLRCSPMKGHSHVYWYRQLPEEGLKFMVYLQKENIIDESGMPKERFSAEFPKEGPSILRIQQVVRGDSAAYFCASSPSAGYGYTFGSGTRLTVV.

The rearrangement joins TRBV7-9 to TRBJ2-7, with a weak D call TRBD1 (5 bases). The CDR3 has 13 residues. Germline loops: CDR1 SEHNR, CDR2 FQNEAQ (reference sequence). The germline V and J ends were trimmed by 2 bases and 4 bases, with 9 bases remaining between them. CDR3 residues: CASSLWGQYEQYF. The CDR3 coding sequence is TGTGCCAGCAGCTTATGGGGCCAGTACGAGCAGTACTTC.

The chain employs TRBV7-2 and TRBJ2-7; D may be TRBD1 (6 bases). The CDR3 runs to 15 residues. The germline gives CDR1 SGHTA, CDR2 FQGNSA. V gave up 1 base and J gave up 6 bases, with 16 bases separating them. CDR3 loop: CASSLGATGPFEQYF. The DNA for the CDR3 is TGTGCCAGCAGCTTAGGTGCGACAGGACCCTTCGAGCAGTACTTC.

The gene calls are TRBV15 and TRBJ1-2, with 8 bases lining up with TRBD1. In germline, CDR1 is LNHNV, CDR2 YYDKDF (reference sequence). With V trimmed by 0 bases and J by 8 bases, 5 bases remained unmatched. CDR3 length: 14 amino acids. This chain's CDR3 is CATSREVQGEGYTF. The DNA for the CDR3 is TGTGCCACCAGCAGAGAGGTACAGGGGGAAGGCTACACCTTC. Full variable domain (missing parts from reference TRBV15 and TRBJ1-2): DAMVIQNPRYQVTQFGKPVTLSCSQTLNHNVMYWYQQKSSQAPKLLFHYYDKDFNNEADTPDNFQSRRPNTSFCFLDIRSPGLGDTAMYLCATSREVQGEGYTFGSGTRLTVV.

V gene TRBV7-2 combines with J gene TRBJ2-3, with a tentative D call TRBD1 (5 bases). The germline V gene has CDR1 SGHTA and CDR2 FQGNSA. The CDR3 totals 15 residues. V lost 1 base and J lost 3, with 11 bases in between. DNA for the CDR3: TGTGCCAGCAGCTTAGGGACAATAAGGACAGATACGCAGTATTTT. Protein: CASSLGTIRTDTQYF.

The chain links TRBV2 to TRBJ2-3; D is uncertain. In germline, CDR1 is SNHLY, CDR2 FYNNEI. CDR3 length: 11 residues. V gave up 6 bases and J gave up 5 bases, with 6 bases separating them. CDR3 sequence (DNA): TGTGCCAGCAGCGAGATAGATACGCAGTATTTT. It is translated as CASSEIDTQYF.

J is TRBJ2-1 and V is TRBV28; 9 bases align to TRBD2. This CDR3 spans 14 amino acids. Germline assignment: CDR1 MDHEN and CDR2 SYDVKM. V was clipped by 5 bases and J by 9 bases; unmatched bases: 8. The chain's CDR3 is CASSSGGPLGEQFF. The CDR3 DNA is TGTGCCAGCAGTAGCGGGGGGCCCTTGGGTGAGCAGTTCTTC.